Detailed here is one TCR beta chain. In germline, CDR1 is SGHRS, CDR2 YFSETQ. Trimming shortened V by 0 bases and J by 5 bases, and 18 bases separated the two germline ends. The CDR3 covers 16 residues. This entry comes from a study of blood T cell repertoires in COVID-19. The overall study: The study drew acute and convalescent COVID-19 samples from the United States, Italy and Spain. T cells, B-cell-depleted T cells, or PBMCs provided the cDNA or gDNA that served as material.

Study processing details: Cell counts per sample came from amplifying reference gene primers. Generated by immunoSEQ multiplex PCR, the TCRdb table keeps only in-frame clones and is missing some. V and J calls plus clone size are reproduced from that table; the DNA served to infer D and trimming. The profile shows over 100,000 clones, 70% to 90% of them singletons. The chain has TRBV5-1 and TRBJ2-7, with D possibly matching TRBD1 (7 bases). The sequenced sample consisted of peripheral blood. The clonotype originates from a human donor in a cohort sampled during active COVID-19. The CDR3 here is CASSLAWQGGRNEQYF. In nucleotides, the CDR3 is TGCGCCAGCAGCTTGGCCTGGCAGGGGGGACGTAACGAGCAGTACTTC.